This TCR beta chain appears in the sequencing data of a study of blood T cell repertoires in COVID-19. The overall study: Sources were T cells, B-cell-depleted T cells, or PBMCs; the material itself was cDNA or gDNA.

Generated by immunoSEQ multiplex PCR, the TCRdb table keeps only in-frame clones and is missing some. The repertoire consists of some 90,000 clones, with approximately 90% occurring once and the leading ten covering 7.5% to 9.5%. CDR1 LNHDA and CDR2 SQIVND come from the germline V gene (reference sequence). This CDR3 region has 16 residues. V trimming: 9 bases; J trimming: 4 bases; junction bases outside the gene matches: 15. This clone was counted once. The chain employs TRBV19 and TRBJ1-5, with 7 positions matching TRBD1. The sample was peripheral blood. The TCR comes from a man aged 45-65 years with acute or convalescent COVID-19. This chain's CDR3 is CASRILVQGWNQPQHF. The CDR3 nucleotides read TGTGCCAGCCGCATACTCGTACAGGGGTGGAATCAGCCCCAGCATTTT.